The rows below give T cell receptor beta chains drawn from one sample of a study of beta chain features in type 1 diabetes. Sequencing was performed with immunoSEQ multiplex PCR; in TCRdb, only in-frame clones are kept and a portion is missing. The table shows roughly 380,000 clones, with about 20% occurring only once. The sequenced sample was naive CD4+ T cells from blood. The source is a woman aged 18 to 35 in good health. The CDR3 runs from the conserved cysteine through the conserved F or W. The order of the fields is D gene, V gene, clone size, J gene, CDR3 protein, CDR3 DNA. A D gene is named only where the DNA matches it firmly. Size tells how often a clone was seen (once, few, many) or the class of an expanded clone, and some rows leave it out.

.,TRBV7-9,.,TRBJ2-5,CASSFGQAQQETQYF,TGTGCCAGCAGCTTTGGCCAGGCTCAGCAAGAGACCCAGTACTTC
TRBD1,TRBV18,few,TRBJ2-7,CASSPGQGPSYEQYF,TGTGCCAGCTCACCCGGACAGGGACCTTCCTACGAGCAGTACTTC
TRBD2,TRBV7-2,few,TRBJ2-3,CASSLRRGATDTQYF,TGTGCCAGCAGCTTAAGGCGGGGGGCCACAGATACGCAGTATTTT
.,TRBV29-1,few,TRBJ2-3,CSVEDRRGTDTQYF,TGCAGCGTTGAAGATCGGCGGGGCACAGATACGCAGTATTTT
.,TRBV5-4,.,TRBJ1-1,CASSSPGEGTEAFF,TGTGCCAGCAGCTCTCCAGGGGAAGGCACTGAAGCTTTCTTT
.,TRBV29-1,many,TRBJ1-5,CSVVAGFGNQPQHF,TGCAGCGTTGTGGCAGGGTTCGGCAATCAGCCCCAGCATTTT
.,TRBV10-3,.,TRBJ1-5,CAISVGTGNQSPQHF,TGTGCCATCAGTGTGGGAACAGGGAACCAATCGCCCCAGCATTTT
.,TRBV25-1,few,TRBJ2-7,CASSVQGRGYEQYF,TGTGCCAGCAGTGTTCAGGGCAGGGGTTACGAGCAGTACTTC
TRBD2,TRBV30,few,TRBJ2-1,CAWSPWGGLGDNEQFF,TGTGCCTGGAGCCCCTGGGGGGGGTTAGGGGACAATGAGCAGTTCTTC
.,TRBV13,few,TRBJ2-5,CASSPTQGETQYF,TGTGCCAGCAGCCCCACCCAGGGGGAGACCCAGTACTTC
.,TRBV30,.,TRBJ1-3,CAWMVGAGNTIYF,TGTGCCTGGATGGTCGGGGCTGGAAACACCATATATTTT
TRBD2,TRBV30,few,TRBJ2-7,CAWSLGGINEQYF,TGTGCCTGGAGCCTGGGGGGGATCAACGAGCAGTACTTC
TRBD2,TRBV4-3,.,TRBJ2-3,CASSQGLTSGGRDTQYF,TGCGCCAGCAGCCAAGGCCTTACTAGCGGGGGCCGGGATACGCAGTATTTT
.,TRBV18,.,TRBJ2-3,CASSPEWGSTDTQYF,TGTGCCAGCTCACCGGAGTGGGGCAGCACAGATACGCAGTATTTT
TRBD2,TRBV4-1,.,TRBJ2-1,CASSQDGSGLALF,TGCGCCAGCAGCCAAGATGGGTCGGGACTAGCGCTCTTC
.,TRBV14,few,TRBJ1-3,CASSQPGTGNTIYF,TGTGCCAGCAGCCAGCCCGGGACTGGAAACACCATATATTTT
TRBD1,TRBV7-9,.,TRBJ1-6,CASGTGRNSPLHF,TGTGCCAGCGGGACAGGGCGAAATTCACCCCTCCACTTT
.,TRBV27,few,TRBJ2-7,CASKFRAGYYEQYF,TGTGCCAGCAAATTCAGGGCAGGGTATTACGAGCAGTACTTC
TRBD1,TRBV2,few,TRBJ2-7,CASSDMRQGYEQYF,TGTGCCAGCAGTGATATGAGACAGGGCTACGAGCAGTACTTC
TRBD2,TRBV14,.,TRBJ2-1,CASSLEWTSEVNEQFF,TGTGCCAGCAGCCTAGAATGGACTAGCGAGGTCAATGAGCAGTTCTTC
TRBD1,TRBV30,few,TRBJ1-5,CAWTGQGSQPQHF,TGTGCCTGGACAGGACAGGGGAGTCAGCCCCAGCATTTT
TRBD1,TRBV18,few,TRBJ1-2,CASSPGTENYGYTF,TGTGCCAGCTCTCCCGGGACAGAAAACTATGGCTACACCTTC
.,TRBV28,.,TRBJ1-1,CASTPGPTREAFF,TGTGCCAGCACCCCAGGTCCGACCCGAGAAGCTTTCTTT
TRBD2,TRBV14,few,TRBJ2-6,CASSPTSDSGANVLTF,TGTGCCAGCAGCCCCACTAGCGATTCTGGGGCCAACGTCCTGACTTTC
TRBD1,TRBV6-1,few,TRBJ1-2,CASSEPRTGHYGYTF,TGTGCCAGCAGTGAACCCCGGACAGGGCACTATGGCTACACCTTC
TRBD2,TRBV12-5,.,TRBJ2-3,CASGLNSGGFTDTQYF,TGTGCTAGTGGTTTGAACAGCGGGGGATTCACAGATACGCAGTATTTT